A selection of T cell receptor beta chains follows, all from one sample in a study of T-cell reconstitution after alpha-beta-depleted transplantation in children. TCRdb independently ran MiXCR on the PCR reads; one entry per CDR3 protein. The table includes 250,000 to 400,000 distinct CDR3 sequences, around 25% detected once. The specimen comprised PBMCs, mostly from graft donor cells, sampled 180 days after TCRalphabeta/CD19-depleted stem cell transplant. These TCRs come from a male patient aged 10 to 17 who had a stem cell transplant for acute lymphoblastic leukemia, so the T cells may come from the graft donor. Both conserved end residues are part of each CDR3. D genes are given only for firm matches. The size field is filled for only some rows; it gives once, few, many or a size class.

J gene	D gene	clone size	V gene	CDR3 protein	CDR3 DNA
TRBJ2-1	-	few	TRBV5-1	CASFFGLAEYNEQFF	TGCGCCAGCTTCTTCGGATTAGCGGAGTACAATGAGCAGTTCTTC
TRBJ2-4	TRBD1	few	TRBV7-9	CASSFPGTGGNIQYF	TGTGCCAGCAGCTTCCCTGGGACAGGGGGAAACATTCAGTACTTC
TRBJ2-1	TRBD2	-	TRBV4-2	CASSQERGGPRWAGAQEEQFF	TGTGCCAGCAGCCAAGAACGGGGCGGACCGCGGTGGGCGGGAGCTCAGGAGGAGCAGTTCTTC
TRBJ2-7	-	-	TRBV6-6	CASSYPDGREQYF	TGTGCCAGCAGTTACCCGGACGGTCGCGAGCAGTACTTC
TRBJ2-7	TRBD1	-	TRBV13	CASRSTGSYEQYF	TGTGCCAGCAGGTCGACAGGGTCCTACGAGCAGTACTTC
TRBJ2-1	-	few	TRBV6-1	CASRRKTTDSSYNEQFF	TGTGCCAGCAGGCGCAAAACCACTGACAGCTCCTACAATGAGCAGTTCTTC
TRBJ2-5	-	few	TRBV5-1	CASSFLGGVQETQYF	TGCGCCAGCAGCTTTTTGGGGGGAGTTCAAGAGACCCAGTACTTC
TRBJ2-1	TRBD2	-	TRBV5-1	CASSQAGLAGDEQFF	TGCGCCAGCAGCCAGGCAGGACTAGCGGGAGATGAGCAGTTCTTC
TRBJ1-3	-	-	TRBV5-6	CASTFAPWTVSSGNTIYF	TGTGCCAGCACATTTGCCCCCTGGACAGTTTCCTCTGGAAACACCATATATTTT
TRBJ2-1	TRBD2	many	TRBV4-1	CASSRGLAGSYNEQFF	TGCGCCAGCAGCCGGGGACTAGCGGGCTCCTACAATGAGCAGTTCTTC
TRBJ2-3	-	-	TRBV12-3/TRBV12-4	CASSIRDTQYF	TGTGCCAGCAGTATTAGAGATACGCAGTATTTT
TRBJ2-3	TRBD2	few	TRBV6-2/TRBV6-3	CASRIRLLAGGVNTQYF	TGTGCCAGCAGGATCCGTCTATTAGCGGGAGGCGTGAATACGCAGTATTTT
TRBJ2-6	-	few	TRBV21-1	CASSKGQGPAGANVLTF	TGTGCCAGCAGCAAGGGACAGGGACCGGCCGGGGCCAACGTCCTGACTTTC
TRBJ1-1	-	-	TRBV7-2	CASLRSAGTEAFF	TGTGCCAGCCTAAGATCGGCGGGAACTGAAGCTTTCTTT
TRBJ1-4	-	few	TRBV20-1	CSATPLTQATNEKLFF	TGCAGTGCTACCCCCCTTACACAAGCAACTAATGAAAAACTGTTTTTT
TRBJ1-2	-	few	TRBV5-1	CASSLGGVALYGYTF	TGCGCCAGCAGCTTGGGAGGGGTCGCGCTCTATGGCTACACCTTC
TRBJ2-1	TRBD2	few	TRBV9	CASSLRTSGSPKGSYNEQFF	TGTGCCAGCAGCCTACGGACTAGCGGGAGTCCCAAGGGGTCCTACAATGAGCAGTTCTTC
TRBJ1-1	-	few	TRBV11-2	CASSLAGDALGEAFF	TGTGCCAGCAGCTTAGCGGGGGACGCCTTGGGGGAAGCTTTCTTT
TRBJ2-7	-	few	TRBV5-1	CASSLASGGPYEQYF	TGCGCCAGCAGCTTGGCCTCAGGCGGTCCCTACGAGCAGTACTTC
TRBJ1-2	-	many	TRBV7-8	CASSLDFYGYTF	TGTGCCAGCAGCTTAGACTTCTATGGCTACACCTTC
TRBJ2-1	-	few	TRBV3-1	CASSQDGSRYNEQFF	TGTGCCAGCAGCCAAGATGGATCGCGCTACAATGAGCAGTTCTTC
TRBJ2-1	-	-	TRBV4-1	CASSRGQPRSSYNEQFF	TGCGCCAGCAGCAGAGGACAGCCCCGGAGCTCCTACAATGAGCAGTTCTTC
TRBJ2-7	TRBD1	-	TRBV24-1	CATSDSRGLHEQYF	TGTGCCACCAGTGATTCCAGGGGGCTCCACGAGCAGTACTTC
TRBJ2-3	-	-	TRBV20-1	CSARARLVDTQYF	TGCAGTGCTCGGGCACGGCTGGTGGATACGCAGTATTTT
TRBJ1-2	-	-	TRBV21-1	CASSKGYGYTF	TGTGCCAGCAGCAAAGGGTATGGCTACACCTTC
TRBJ2-5	TRBD2	few	TRBV27	CASSLSGEGETQYF	TGTGCCAGCAGTTTATCGGGGGAGGGAGAGACCCAGTACTTC
TRBJ2-7	-	-	TRBV11-2	CASSSSALSYEQYF	TGTGCCAGCAGCTCTTCGGCCTTATCCTACGAGCAGTACTTC
TRBJ2-2	TRBD1	-	TRBV4-2	CASRQDGTGAGSTGELFF	TGTGCCAGCAGACAAGATGGTACAGGGGCGGGCAGCACCGGGGAGCTGTTTTTT